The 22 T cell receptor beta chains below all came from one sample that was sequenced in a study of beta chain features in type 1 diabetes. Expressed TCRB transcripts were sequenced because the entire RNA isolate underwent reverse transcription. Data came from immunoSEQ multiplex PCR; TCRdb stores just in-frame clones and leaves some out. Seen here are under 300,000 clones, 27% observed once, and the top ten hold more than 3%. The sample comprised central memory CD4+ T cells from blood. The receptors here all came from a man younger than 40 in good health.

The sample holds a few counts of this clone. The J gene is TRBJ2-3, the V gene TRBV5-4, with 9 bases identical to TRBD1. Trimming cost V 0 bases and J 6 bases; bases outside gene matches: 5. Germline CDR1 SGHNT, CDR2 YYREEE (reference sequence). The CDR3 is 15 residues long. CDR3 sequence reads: CASSLGQGDSDTQYF. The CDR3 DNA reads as TGTGCCAGCAGCTTGGGACAGGGGGATTCCGATACGCAGTATTTT.

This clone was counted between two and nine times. CDR3 DNA: TGTGCCAGCAGCGTAGCCGGCACAGACGAGCAGTACTTC. Translated: CASSVAGTDEQYF. The rearrangement links TRBV9 to TRBJ2-7; no definite D call. Germline loops: CDR1 SGDLS, CDR2 YYNGEE. Between the trimmed V and J ends, which lost 0 bases and 5 bases, there was a span of 9 bases. The CDR3 extends over 13 amino acids. Complete variable domain (other parts from reference TRBV9 and TRBJ2-7): DSGVTQTPKHLITATGQRVTLRCSPRSGDLSVYWYQQSLDQGLQFLIQYYNGEERAKGNILERFSAQQFPDLHSELNLSSLELGDSALYFCASSVAGTDEQYFGPGTRLTVT.

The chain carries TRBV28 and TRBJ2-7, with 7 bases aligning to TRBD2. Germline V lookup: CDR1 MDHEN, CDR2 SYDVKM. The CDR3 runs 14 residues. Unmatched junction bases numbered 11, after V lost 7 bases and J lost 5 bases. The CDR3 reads CASTQLSGAHEQYF. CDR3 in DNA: TGTGCCAGCACCCAACTGAGCGGGGCCCACGAGCAGTACTTC.

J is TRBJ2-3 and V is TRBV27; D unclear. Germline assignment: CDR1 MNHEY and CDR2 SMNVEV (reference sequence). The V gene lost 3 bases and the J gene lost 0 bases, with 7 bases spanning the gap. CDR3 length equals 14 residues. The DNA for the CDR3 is TGTGCCAGCAGTTTCTACACTAGCACAGATACGCAGTATTTT. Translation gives CASSFYTSTDTQYF.

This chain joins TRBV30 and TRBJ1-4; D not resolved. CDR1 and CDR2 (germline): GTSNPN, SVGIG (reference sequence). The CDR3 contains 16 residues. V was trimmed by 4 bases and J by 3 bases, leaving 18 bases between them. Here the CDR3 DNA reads TGTGCCTGGACACAGCCGCTGCCCGGGTCTAATGAAAAACTGTTTTTT. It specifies CAWTQPLPGSNEKLFF.

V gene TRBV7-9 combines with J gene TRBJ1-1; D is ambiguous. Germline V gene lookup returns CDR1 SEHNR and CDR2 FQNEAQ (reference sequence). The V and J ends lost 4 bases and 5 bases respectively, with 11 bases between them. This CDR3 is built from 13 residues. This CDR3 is CASSYAGGTEAFF. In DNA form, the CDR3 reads TGTGCCAGCAGCTATGCGGGAGGAACTGAAGCTTTCTTT. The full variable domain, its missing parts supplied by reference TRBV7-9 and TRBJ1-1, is DTGVSQNPRHKITKRGQNVTFRCDPISEHNRLYWYRQTLGQGPEFLTYFQNEAQLEKSRLLSDRFSAERPKGSFSTLEIQRTEQGDSAMYLCASSYAGGTEAFFGQGTRLTVV.

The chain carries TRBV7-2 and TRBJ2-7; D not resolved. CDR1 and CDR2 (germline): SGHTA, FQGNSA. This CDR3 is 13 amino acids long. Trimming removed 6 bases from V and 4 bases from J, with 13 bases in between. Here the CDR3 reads CASSSLLSYEQYF. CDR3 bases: TGTGCCAGCAGTTCTCTCCTCTCTTACGAGCAGTACTTC.

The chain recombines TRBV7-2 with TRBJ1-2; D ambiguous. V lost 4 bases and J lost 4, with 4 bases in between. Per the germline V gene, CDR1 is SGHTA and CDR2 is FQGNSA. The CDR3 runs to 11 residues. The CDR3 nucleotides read TGTGCCAGCAGCTCCGGCTATGGCTACACCTTC. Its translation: CASSSGYGYTF.

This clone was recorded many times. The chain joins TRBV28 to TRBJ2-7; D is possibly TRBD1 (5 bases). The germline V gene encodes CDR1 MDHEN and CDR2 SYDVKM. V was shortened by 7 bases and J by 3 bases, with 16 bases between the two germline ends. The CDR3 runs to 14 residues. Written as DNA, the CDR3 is TGTGCCAGCAAAGGGGTGTTATCACGCTACGAGCAGTACTTC. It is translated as CASKGVLSRYEQYF. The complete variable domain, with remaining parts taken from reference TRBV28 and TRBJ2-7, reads DVKVTQSSRYLVKRTGEKVFLECVQDMDHENMFWYRQDPGLGLRLIYFSYDVKMKEKGDIPEGYSVSREKKERFSLILESASTNQTSMYLCASKGVLSRYEQYFGPGTRLTVT.

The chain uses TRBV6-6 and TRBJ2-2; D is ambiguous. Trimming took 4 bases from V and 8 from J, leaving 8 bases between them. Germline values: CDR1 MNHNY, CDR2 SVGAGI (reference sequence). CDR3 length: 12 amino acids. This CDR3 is CASSFAPGELFF. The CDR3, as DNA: TGTGCCAGCAGTTTCGCACCGGGGGAGCTGTTTTTT.

In DNA form, the CDR3 reads TGCAGTGCTGCACAGTCCTACGAGCAGTACTTC. Translating gives CSAAQSYEQYF. The J gene is TRBJ2-7, the V gene TRBV20-1; D ambiguous. Trimming shortened V by 5 bases and J by 1 base, and 6 bases separated the two germline ends. CDR1 DFQATT and CDR2 SNEGSKA come from the germline V gene (reference sequence). This CDR3 is built from 11 residues.

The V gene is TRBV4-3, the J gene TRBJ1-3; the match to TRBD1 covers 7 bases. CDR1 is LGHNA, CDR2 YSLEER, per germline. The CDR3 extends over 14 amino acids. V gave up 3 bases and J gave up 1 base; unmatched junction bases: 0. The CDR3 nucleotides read TGCGCCAGCAGCCAGACAGGGTCTGGAAACACCATATATTTT. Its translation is CASSQTGSGNTIYF.

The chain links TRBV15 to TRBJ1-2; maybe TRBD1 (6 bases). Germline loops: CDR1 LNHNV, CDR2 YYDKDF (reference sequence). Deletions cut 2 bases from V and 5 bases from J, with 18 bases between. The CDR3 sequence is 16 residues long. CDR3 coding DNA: TGTGCCACCAGCAGATCGATTCAGGGGAACGGATATGGCTACACCTTC. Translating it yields CATSRSIQGNGYGYTF.

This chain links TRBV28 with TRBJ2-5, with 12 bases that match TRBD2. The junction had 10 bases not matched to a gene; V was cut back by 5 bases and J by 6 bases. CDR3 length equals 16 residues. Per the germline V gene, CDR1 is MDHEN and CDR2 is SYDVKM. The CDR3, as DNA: TGTGCCAGCAGTCCCTTACGGCTAGCGGGAGGGAAGACCCAGTACTTC. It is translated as CASSPLRLAGGKTQYF.

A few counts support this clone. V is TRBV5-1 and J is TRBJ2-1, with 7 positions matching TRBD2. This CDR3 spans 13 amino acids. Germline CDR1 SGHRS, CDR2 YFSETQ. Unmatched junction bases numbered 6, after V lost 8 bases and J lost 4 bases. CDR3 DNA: TGCGCCAGTCAGCGGGGCTCGTACAATGAGCAGTTCTTC. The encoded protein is CASQRGSYNEQFF.

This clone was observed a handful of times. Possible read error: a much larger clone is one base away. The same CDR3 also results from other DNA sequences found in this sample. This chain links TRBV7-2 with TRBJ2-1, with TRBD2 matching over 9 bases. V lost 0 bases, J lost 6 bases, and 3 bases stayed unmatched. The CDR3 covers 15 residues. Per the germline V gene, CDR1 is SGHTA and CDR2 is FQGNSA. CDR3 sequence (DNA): TGTGCCAGCAGCTTAGCAAGCGGGGGGCTCAATGAGCAGTTCTTC. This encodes CASSLASGGLNEQFF.

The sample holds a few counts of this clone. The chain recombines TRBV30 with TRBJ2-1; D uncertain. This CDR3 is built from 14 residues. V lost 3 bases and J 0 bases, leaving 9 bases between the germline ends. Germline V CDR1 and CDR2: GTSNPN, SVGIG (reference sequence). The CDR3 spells CAWSPPSSYNEQFF. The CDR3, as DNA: TGTGCCTGGAGCCCGCCAAGCTCCTACAATGAGCAGTTCTTC.

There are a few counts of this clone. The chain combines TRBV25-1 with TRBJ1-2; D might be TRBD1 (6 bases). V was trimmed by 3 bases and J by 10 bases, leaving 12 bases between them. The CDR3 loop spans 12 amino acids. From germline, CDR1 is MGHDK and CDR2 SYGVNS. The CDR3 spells CASSEDRSSYTF. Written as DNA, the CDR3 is TGTGCCAGCAGTGAGGACAGAAGCTCCTACACCTTC.

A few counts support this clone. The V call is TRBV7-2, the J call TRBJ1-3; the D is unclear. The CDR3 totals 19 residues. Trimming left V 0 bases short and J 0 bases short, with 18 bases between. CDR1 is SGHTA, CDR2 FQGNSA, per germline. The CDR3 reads CASSLAPGNSPNSGNTIYF. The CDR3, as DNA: TGTGCCAGCAGCTTAGCCCCGGGGAACAGCCCAAACTCTGGAAACACCATATATTTT.

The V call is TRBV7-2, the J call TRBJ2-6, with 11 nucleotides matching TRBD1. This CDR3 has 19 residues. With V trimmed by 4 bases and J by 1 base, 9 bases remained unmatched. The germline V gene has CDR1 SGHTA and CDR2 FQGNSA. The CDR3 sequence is CASSSRTGGVLSGANVLTF. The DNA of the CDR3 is TGTGCCAGCAGCTCACGGACAGGGGGCGTCCTATCTGGGGCCAACGTCCTGACTTTC.

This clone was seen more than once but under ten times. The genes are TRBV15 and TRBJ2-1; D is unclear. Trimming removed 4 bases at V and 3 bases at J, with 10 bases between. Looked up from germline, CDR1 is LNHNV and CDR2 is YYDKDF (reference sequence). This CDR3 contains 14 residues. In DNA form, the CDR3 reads TGTGCCACCAGCACGGTCGAGATCTACAATGAGCAGTTCTTC. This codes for CATSTVEIYNEQFF.

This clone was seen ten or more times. Here the CDR3 reads CASPGAGVVEQYF. The DNA of the CDR3 is TGCGCCAGCCCCGGAGCGGGAGTAGTCGAGCAGTACTTC. This rearrangement joins TRBV23-1 to TRBJ2-7; TRBD2 matches at 8 bases. TRBV23-1 carries the ORF label, with uncertain function. The CDR3 has 13 amino acids. Trimming at V came to 8 bases and at J to 6 bases, leaving 9 bases not matched to a gene.